The clone carrying this T cell receptor beta chain was found a few times. During active infection, Seattle patients enrolled and were then monitored through disease. Only in-frame clones appear in the TCRdb table, and some are missing; sequencing was by immunoSEQ multiplex PCR. The sample includes some 450,000 clones, approximately 89% seen only once; the top ten take 10% to 15%. This entry is derived from a study of blood T cell repertoires in COVID-19. The CDR3 sequence is 12 residues long. Trimming took off 8 bases at V and 2 bases at J, with 8 bases between the two ends. Germline V gene lookup returns CDR1 MNHNY and CDR2 SVGAGI (reference sequence).

The J gene is TRBJ2-3, the V gene TRBV6-6, with D possibly matching TRBD1 (5 bases). The sequence derives from a woman in her fifties or sixties with COVID-19, enrolled during active disease. Source material: peripheral blood. The chain's CDR3 is CASSGSTDTQYF. The CDR3, as DNA: TGTGCCAGCTCAGGGTCCACAGATACGCAGTATTTT.